One and the same sample provided the 11 T cell receptor beta chains below, sequenced in a study of T cells in Graves' hyperthyroidism and ophthalmopathy. Template material for amplifying TCR beta CDR3 regions consisted of RNA transcripts. The TCR CDR3 first-round RT-PCR relied on the HTBI primer set. TCRdb processed the multiplex PCR reads anew with MiXCR; each CDR3 protein has one entry. The sample comprises around 420,000 distinct CDR3 sequences, about 15% of which are singletons, and almost 8% rests with the top ten. Sequencing was done on a sample of blood. Receptors were obtained from a woman younger than 30 with Graves' hyperthyroidism.

Note on this clonotype: With a much larger clone just one base away, this may be a read error. The V call is TRBV6-2 or TRBV6-3, the J call TRBJ2-7; no clear D. The closer fit of TRBJ2-1 to the DNA end suggests the J call may be wrong. Germline CDR1 reads MNHEY; CDR2 reads SVGEGT. The CDR3 covers 14 residues. CDR3 sequence (DNA): TGTGCCTCCAAGGGTAGGCAGATCCCCTACGAGCAGTTCTTC. Its protein is CASKGRQIPYEQFF.

The rearrangement links TRBV20-1 to TRBJ2-1; D is uncertain. V lost 3 bases and J lost 0, with 9 bases in between. This CDR3 has 14 amino acids. Germline CDR1 DFQATT, CDR2 SNEGSKA (reference sequence). In nucleotides, the CDR3 is TGCAGTGCTAGCCCAAGCAGCTCCTACAATGAGCAGTTCTTC. It encodes CSASPSSSYNEQFF.

This clonotype has ten or more counts. The V and J genes are TRBV20-1 and TRBJ2-5; D perhaps matches TRBD2 (5 bases). Germline loops: CDR1 DFQATT, CDR2 SNEGSKA (reference sequence). This CDR3 has 15 residues. V was pared by 0 bases and J by 4 bases, with 15 bases between. CDR3 residues: CSARDMDPRGETQYF. CDR3 coding DNA: TGCAGTGCTAGAGACATGGATCCCCGGGGAGAGACCCAGTACTTC.

Many counts were recorded for this clonotype. V usage is TRBV2 and J usage is TRBJ2-2; D remains unclear. Trimming removed 4 bases from V and 1 base from J, with 10 bases in between. Per the germline V gene, CDR1 is SNHLY and CDR2 is FYNNEI. This CDR3 spans 15 amino acids. In nucleotides, the CDR3 is TGTGCCAGCAGTGTCGGGCAGAGGAACACCGGGGAGCTGTTTTTT. This translates into CASSVGQRNTGELFF.

This clonotype was seen at least ten times. This chain uses TRBV6-1 with TRBJ1-5; possible D gene TRBD1, 5 bases. V was clipped by 5 bases and J by 1 base, with 12 bases between them. The CDR3 totals 15 residues. Germline CDR1 MNHNS, CDR2 SASEGT. CDR3 nucleotide sequence: TGTGCCAGCAGTCCCCGGGGGGTCAGCAATCAGCCCCAGCATTTT. Translated: CASSPRGVSNQPQHF.

This clonotype was picked up many times. The V gene is TRBV7-9, the J gene TRBJ1-1, with 8 bases matching TRBD1. V was clipped by 1 base and J by 0 bases; unmatched bases: 1. This CDR3 is 15 amino acids long. CDR1 SEHNR and CDR2 FQNEAQ come from the germline V gene (reference sequence). Here the CDR3 reads CASSLGQGMNTEAFF. CDR3 DNA sequence: TGTGCCAGCAGCTTAGGACAGGGGATGAACACTGAAGCTTTCTTT.

This clonotype has at least ten counts. This chain joins TRBV9 and TRBJ1-2, with 8 bases aligning to TRBD1. Trimming took 4 bases from V and 4 from J; bases not matched to a gene: 9. Per the germline V gene, CDR1 is SGDLS and CDR2 is YYNGEE. The CDR3 has 15 residues. The CDR3 sequence: CASSFLDREGYGYTF. The CDR3, as DNA: TGTGCCAGCAGCTTCTTGGACAGGGAGGGCTATGGCTACACCTTC. Looking up the rest from reference TRBV9 and TRBJ1-2 gives the full variable domain: DSGVTQTPKHLITATGQRVTLRCSPRSGDLSVYWYQQSLDQGLQFLIQYYNGEERAKGNILERFSAQQFPDLHSELNLSSLELGDSALYFCASSFLDREGYGYTFGSGTRLTVV.

This clonotype came up many times. V and J are TRBV10-3 and TRBJ1-2; 7 bases agree with TRBD1. The CDR3 has 15 residues. V shed 4 bases, J shed 3 bases, and the junction held 8 bases outside the gene matches. CDR1 ENHRY and CDR2 SYGVKD come from the germline V gene. In DNA, the CDR3 is TGTGCCATCAGTGGGGCCCTTACAGGGGACTATGGCTACACCTTC. This translates into CAISGALTGDYGYTF.

The table lists this clonotype with many counts. The V call is TRBV27, the J call TRBJ2-7; no reliable D call. Germline V gene sequence: CDR1 MNHEY, CDR2 SMNVEV (reference sequence). Trimming removed 2 bases from V and 2 bases from J, with 7 bases in between. This CDR3 is 13 amino acids long. The CDR3 sequence is CASSLRVAYEQYF. The CDR3 DNA sequence: TGTGCCAGCAGTTTACGGGTGGCCTACGAGCAGTACTTC.

This clonotype was detected only once. The rearrangement uses TRBV6-2 or TRBV6-3 and TRBJ2-3; 9 bases match TRBD2. This CDR3 region has 15 residues. J lost 6 bases, V lost 0 bases, and 4 bases had no gene match. Germline loops: CDR1 MNHEY, CDR2 SVGEGT. This CDR3 is CASSYSMLAGDTQYF. The CDR3, as DNA: TGTGCCAGCAGTTACTCGATGCTAGCGGGGGATACGCAGTATTTT.

This clonotype appeared many times. V usage is TRBV24-1 and J usage is TRBJ1-2, with TRBD1 matching 8 bases. This CDR3 has 15 residues. The germline gives CDR1 KGHDR, CDR2 SFDVKD. Unmatched junction bases numbered 6, after V lost 1 base and J lost 6 bases. Written as DNA, the CDR3 is TGTGCCACCAGTGATTTTGGCAGGGGGCGAAATGGCTACACCTTC. Translating it yields CATSDFGRGRNGYTF.